This record covers a single TCR beta chain. The CDR3 runs 13 residues. Looked up from germline, CDR1 is MDHEN and CDR2 is SYDVKM. V lost 2 bases and J 7 bases, leaving 11 bases between the germline ends. Generated by immunoSEQ multiplex PCR, the TCRdb table keeps only in-frame clones and is missing some. The data hold about 79,000 clones, with around 92% observed a single time. These data originate in a study of OX40 agonist ivuxolimab in advanced cancers. The overall study: Ivuxolimab, an agonist antibody against OX40 (CD134), was given to patients. Dose-escalation patients were diagnosed with hepatocellular carcinoma, melanoma, renal cell cancer or head and neck cancer.

Patients were ruled out by autoimmune disease history or systemic immunosuppression. This receptor was obtained from an adult with an advanced solid tumor such as melanoma, head and neck, liver or kidney cancer. V usage is TRBV28 and J usage is TRBJ1-1, with D hard to call. Sequenced here: CD4+ or CD8+ T cells sorted from blood, sampled in a trial of the OX40 agonist ivuxolimab. CDR3 amino acids: CASSLDIGGEAFF. DNA for the CDR3: TGTGCCAGCAGTTTAGACATTGGCGGTGAAGCTTTCTTT.